One sample yielded the 13 T cell receptor beta chains listed below, sequenced in a study of cytomegalovirus exposure and HLA in healthy donors. The primer mix had 60 Vbeta and 13 Jbeta primers. Here immunoSEQ multiplex PCR was the method, and the copy in TCRdb shows in-frame clones only, minus some. There are around 120,000 clones in the sample; 80% occur only once, and over 3% lies in the top ten. The specimen sequenced was PBMCs. These receptors all come from a woman aged 40 to 50 in good health and CMV-seronegative.

This clone was observed a few times. The chain is built from TRBV29-1 and TRBJ1-2; 12 bases agree with TRBD1. J gave up 1 base and V 6 bases, and 3 bases lay outside the gene matches. CDR3 length equals 14 residues. CDR1 is SQVTM, CDR2 ANQGSEA, per germline. The CDR3 loop reads CSVGDRGLNYGYTF. The CDR3, as DNA: TGCAGCGTCGGGGACAGGGGGCTTAACTATGGCTACACCTTC.

The V gene is TRBV5-1, the J gene TRBJ2-2, with a possible D match to TRBD1 (6 bases). In germline, CDR1 is SGHRS, CDR2 YFSETQ. This CDR3 contains 14 residues. Trimming stripped 4 bases from V and 6 bases from J, with 13 bases between. CDR3 in amino acids: CASSQTQGSGELFF. The CDR3 DNA reads as TGCGCCAGCAGCCAAACTCAGGGGTCCGGGGAGCTGTTTTTT.

This rearrangement joins TRBV5-1 to TRBJ2-3; tentative D call: TRBD2 (6 bases). Trimming pared 3 bases from V and 2 bases from J, leaving 10 bases between. Germline loops: CDR1 SGHRS, CDR2 YFSETQ. The CDR3 is 14 residues long. The DNA for the CDR3 is TGCGCCAGCAGCTATTGGGACTCCACAGATACGCAGTATTTT. It is translated as CASSYWDSTDTQYF. Variable domain in full (rest from reference TRBV5-1 and TRBJ2-3): KAGVTQTPRYLIKTRGQQVTLSCSPISGHRSVSWYQQTPGQGLQFLFEYFSETQRNKGNFPGRFSGRQFSNSRSEMNVSTLELGDSALYLCASSYWDSTDTQYFGPGTRLTVL.

The rearrangement links TRBV21-1 to TRBJ1-3; the listed D gene, TRBD1, was not tested against the DNA. TRBV21-1 is a listed pseudogene. CDR3 length: 14 residues. The DNA of the CDR3 is TGTGCCAGCAGCAAAGACAGCAGGGAAGGCACCATATATTTT. It encodes CASSKDSREGTIYF.

This chain connects TRBV19 to TRBJ1-2; 8 nucleotides agree with TRBD1. The length of the CDR3 is 14 residues. Germline CDR1 reads LNHDA; CDR2 reads SQIVND (reference sequence). V trimming: 0 bases; J trimming: 6 bases; junction bases outside the gene matches: 3. As DNA, the CDR3 is TGTGCCAGTAGTATAGATCAGGGGGCTAATGGCTACACCTTC. Translated: CASSIDQGANGYTF.

The chain combines TRBV5-1 with TRBJ2-2, with 12 bases that match TRBD2. Germline-derived CDR1 and CDR2 are SGHRS and YFSETQ. The CDR3 covers 16 residues. The junction had 4 bases not matched to a gene; V was cut back by 2 bases and J by 5 bases. This chain's CDR3 is CASSFRLAGETGELFF. DNA of the CDR3: TGCGCCAGCAGCTTTCGACTAGCGGGGGAAACCGGGGAGCTGTTTTTT.

V is TRBV29-1 and J is TRBJ1-5; no reliable D call. This CDR3 is built from 13 residues. Germline-derived CDR1 and CDR2 are SQVTM and ANQGSEA. V lost 4 bases to trimming and J lost 4 bases, with 11 bases between them. The CDR3 spells CSVVGQVNQPQHF. The CDR3 DNA reads TGCAGCGTTGTTGGGCAGGTGAATCAGCCCCAGCATTTT.

This rearrangement joins TRBV15 to TRBJ2-5; D not resolved. This CDR3 comprises 14 residues. Germline CDR1 LNHNV, CDR2 YYDKDF (reference sequence). The V end lost 1 base, the J end lost 5 bases, and 11 bases lay between the germline ends. The CDR3 protein is CATSRGLAQETQYF. DNA of the CDR3: TGTGCCACCAGCAGAGGACTTGCTCAGGAGACCCAGTACTTC.

There are a few counts of this clone. The rearrangement uses TRBV5-8 and TRBJ2-1, with a tentative D call TRBD1 (5 bases). V was pared by 1 base and J by 9 bases, with 23 bases between. The germline gives CDR1 SGHTS, CDR2 YDEGEE. The CDR3 spans 17 residues. The CDR3 region has the DNA TGTGCCAGCAGCTTGCAGTATGGACATAACCCAAACACTGAGCAGTTCTTC. It encodes CASSLQYGHNPNTEQFF. Using reference TRBV5-8 and TRBJ2-1 for the parts outside the CDR3, the full variable domain is EAGVTQSPTHLIKTRGQQATLRCSPISGHTSVYWYQQALGLGLQFLLWYDEGEERNRGNFPPRFSGRQFPNYSSELNVNALELEDSALYLCASSLQYGHNPNTEQFFGPGTRLTVL.

The chain has TRBV27 and TRBJ2-7; 12 positions agree with TRBD2. The junction had 5 bases not matched to a gene; V was cut back by 6 bases and J by 2 bases. This CDR3 has 15 residues. Germline CDR1 MNHEY, CDR2 SMNVEV (reference sequence). CDR3 region: CASSGTSGSTYEQYF. The CDR3 DNA is TGTGCCAGCAGCGGGACTAGCGGGTCTACCTACGAGCAGTACTTC.

V is TRBV5-1 and J is TRBJ1-5; 7 bases agree with TRBD1. Looked up from germline, CDR1 is SGHRS and CDR2 is YFSETQ. V lost 5 bases, J lost 1 base, and 6 bases stayed unmatched. The CDR3 runs to 15 residues. The CDR3 bases are TGCGCCAGCAGTCGTGAGGGGGCCAGCAATCAGCCCCAGCATTTT. Amino acid sequence: CASSREGASNQPQHF.

The rearrangement joins TRBV14 to TRBJ1-6; D uncertain. The CDR3 contains 14 residues. The V gene lost 2 bases and the J gene lost 5 bases, with 7 bases spanning the gap. The germline CDR1 and CDR2 sequences are SGHDN and FVKESK. The CDR3 reads CASSQYGDNSPLHF. As DNA, the CDR3 is TGTGCCAGCAGCCAATACGGGGATAATTCACCCCTCCACTTT.

The chain recombines TRBV28 with TRBJ2-2; 8 nucleotides align to TRBD1. J was trimmed by 7 bases and V by 6 bases; bases with no gene match: 10. This CDR3 contains 15 residues. Germline CDR1 and CDR2: MDHEN and SYDVKM. The CDR3 nucleotides read TGTGCCAGCAGCCCGGACAGGGTATGGGGCGGGGAGCTGTTTTTT. Translating gives CASSPDRVWGGELFF.